A single sample gave rise to the 20 T cell receptor beta chains below, sequenced in a study of T cell repertoires in cytomegalovirus infection. TCRdb processed the reads anew with MiXCR; each CDR3 protein has one entry. The profile shows 200,000 to 300,000 distinct CDR3 sequences, roughly 10% of them singletons. Sequences were obtained from PBMCs. The receptors here all came from a human donor in good health (CMV status not recorded). Some clones in this sample may be carry-over from other donors' samples.

This clonotype came up many times. Written as DNA, the CDR3 is TGTGCCAGCAGTTACGTGACTAGCGGGAGCCTAGGGGAGCAGTTCTTC. Its translation is CASSYVTSGSLGEQFF. This chain joins TRBV6-2 or TRBV6-3 and TRBJ2-1; 12 bases agree with TRBD2. Trimming took 2 bases from V and 10 from J; bases not matched to a gene: 9. Germline assignment: CDR1 MNHEY and CDR2 SVGEGT. This CDR3 spans 16 amino acids.

This clonotype has ten or more counts. The V gene is TRBV28, the J gene TRBJ2-6, with a weak D call TRBD2 (5 bases). CDR1 and CDR2 from the germline V gene are MDHEN and SYDVKM. The V end was cut by 6 bases, the J end by 0 bases, with 15 bases between. CDR3 length: 17 amino acids. CDR3 protein: CASRLTSGSSGANVLTF. The CDR3 DNA is TGTGCCAGCAGGCTGACATCGGGGTCCTCTGGGGCCAACGTCCTGACTTTC. Full variable domain (outside the CDR3, taken from reference TRBV28 and TRBJ2-6): DVKVTQSSRYLVKRTGEKVFLECVQDMDHENMFWYRQDPGLGLRLIYFSYDVKMKEKGDIPEGYSVSREKKERFSLILESASTNQTSMYLCASRLTSGSSGANVLTFGAGSRLTVL.

This clonotype was observed at least ten times. The chain has TRBV7-8 and TRBJ1-1; 8 bases map to TRBD1. The CDR3 contains 14 residues. Germline V CDR1 and CDR2: SGHVS, FQNEAQ. Trimming took 5 bases from V and 11 from J; bases not matched to a gene: 13. In nucleotides, the CDR3 is TGTGCCAGCAGCCTTCAGGGGGCGCGGCCGAAGGCTTTCTTT. Amino acid sequence: CASSLQGARPKAFF.

The chain links TRBV27 to TRBJ1-4; tentatively, D is TRBD1 (5 bases). V shed 4 bases and J shed 7 bases, with 13 bases lying between them. Germline values: CDR1 MNHEY, CDR2 SMNVEV (reference sequence). The CDR3 covers 14 residues. The CDR3, as DNA: TGTGCCAGCAGTTCTTACATGGGGGGTGAAAAACTGTTTTTT. Encoded protein: CASSSYMGGEKLFF. The variable domain in full, completed from reference TRBV27 and TRBJ1-4, reads EAQVTQNPRYLITVTGKKLTVTCSQNMNHEYMSWYRQDPGLGLRQIYYSMNVEVTDKGDVPEGYKVSRKEKRNFPLILESPSPNQTSLYFCASSSYMGGEKLFFGSGTQLSVL.

This clonotype was detected only a few times. The chain couples TRBV7-2 to TRBJ1-2; 7 nucleotides align to TRBD1. The CDR3 has 15 residues. CDR1 is SGHTA and CDR2 is FQGNSA in the germline V gene. The junction had 10 bases not matched to a gene; V was cut back by 5 bases and J by 4 bases. The DNA of the CDR3 is TGTGCCAGCAGCACCCCGACAGGGCAGCTCTATGGCTACACCTTC. Its protein product is CASSTPTGQLYGYTF.

This clonotype was counted between two and nine times. This sequence joins TRBV19 and TRBJ2-1; 7 bases agree with TRBD2. The J segment lost 7 bases and the V segment lost 4 bases, leaving 7 bases of the junction unmatched. The CDR3 spans 14 residues. Germline V lookup: CDR1 LNHDA, CDR2 SQIVND (reference sequence). The CDR3 DNA sequence: TGTGCCAGTAGTAATAGGCTAGCGGTGAATGAGCAGTTCTTC. This gives the protein CASSNRLAVNEQFF.

The V call is TRBV14, the J call TRBJ2-1; the D gene could be TRBD1 or TRBD2 (5 bases each). The V end was cut by 0 bases, the J end by 7 bases, with 7 bases between. CDR1 and CDR2 from the germline V gene are SGHDN and FVKESK. This CDR3 has 13 residues. CDR3 nucleotide sequence: TGTGCCAGCAGCCAAGACAGGGAGAATGAGCAGTTCTTC. The encoded protein is CASSQDRENEQFF.

Ten or more counts support this clonotype. This chain joins TRBV5-1 and TRBJ1-2; D might be TRBD1 (5 bases). V was clipped by 4 bases and J by 2 bases, with 18 bases between them. Germline V gene lookup returns CDR1 SGHRS and CDR2 YFSETQ. The CDR3 is 16 amino acids. The CDR3 spells CASSATSMRGNYGYTF. The DNA for the CDR3 is TGCGCCAGCAGCGCTACCTCGATGCGGGGGAACTATGGCTACACCTTC.

This clonotype has ten or more counts. The chain has TRBV7-2 and TRBJ2-3; D is ambiguous. Trimming left V 2 bases short and J 3 bases short, with 9 bases between. Germline V gives CDR1 SGHTA, CDR2 FQGNSA. This CDR3 region has 14 residues. CDR3 in DNA: TGTGCCAGCAGCTTAAGACACCGGACAGATACGCAGTATTTT. Translated, it gives CASSLRHRTDTQYF.

The chain carries TRBV7-3 and TRBJ1-1, with no clear D. Between the trimmed V and J ends, which lost 4 bases and 0 bases, there was a span of 6 bases. The CDR3 extends over 13 amino acids. The germline CDR1 and CDR2 sequences are SGHTA and FQGTGA. The CDR3 DNA reads TGTGCCAGCAGCTCAACAATGAACACTGAAGCTTTCTTT. It translates to CASSSTMNTEAFF.

This clonotype was counted only a few times. The chain joins TRBV7-2 to TRBJ1-5; perhaps TRBD1 as D (6 bases). The germline V gene has CDR1 SGHTA and CDR2 FQGNSA. V lost 5 bases and J lost 6, with 17 bases in between. This CDR3 is built from 15 residues. The chain's CDR3 is CASSPQAGVGQPQHF. As DNA, the CDR3 is TGTGCCAGCAGCCCTCAGGCAGGGGTGGGTCAGCCCCAGCATTTT.

Many counts were recorded for this clonotype. The chain recombines TRBV7-2 with TRBJ2-3; D not certain. V was shortened by 5 bases and J by 3 bases, with 9 bases between the two germline ends. CDR3 length: 13 residues. Germline CDR1 is SGHTA and CDR2 is FQGNSA. The CDR3 region is CASSPLGTDTQYF. The CDR3, as DNA: TGTGCCAGCAGCCCTCTGGGGACAGATACGCAGTATTTT.

Written as DNA, the CDR3 is TGTGCCAGCAGCAGAACGGATCGATACGAGCAGTACTTC. This sequence encodes CASSRTDRYEQYF. The V gene is TRBV7-9, the J gene TRBJ2-7; D gene ambiguous. There are 13 residues in the CDR3. Trimming pared 5 bases from V and 4 bases from J, leaving 12 bases between. The germline V gene encodes CDR1 SEHNR and CDR2 FQNEAQ (reference sequence).

This clonotype was seen a handful of times. The chain recombines TRBV7-2 with TRBJ1-3; 7 bases align to TRBD1. Germline lookup yields CDR1 SGHTA and CDR2 FQGNSA. The ends lost 5 bases at V and 8 bases at J; junction bases unmatched: 6. The CDR3 spans 13 residues. The CDR3 DNA reads as TGTGCCAGCAGCCCTCAGGGGGGTGACACCATATATTTT. This sequence encodes CASSPQGGDTIYF.

The chain links TRBV29-1 to TRBJ2-7; 9 bases align to TRBD2. The CDR3 length is 12 residues. Germline V gene data show CDR1 as SQVTM and CDR2 as ANQGSEA. V shed 4 bases and J 9 bases; nucleotides not matched to a gene: 7. The CDR3 sequence: CSVGPSGAVQYF. The DNA for the CDR3 is TGCAGCGTTGGCCCTAGCGGGGCGGTGCAGTACTTC.

The chain links TRBV5-1 to TRBJ2-1; 8 bases map to TRBD1. The trim removed 7 bases at V and 3 bases at J, leaving 9 bases unmatched. The CDR3 is 15 residues long. CDR1 and CDR2 (germline): SGHRS, YFSETQ. In DNA, the CDR3 is TGCGCCAGCGCGGACAGGGCGGCTAACTACAATGAGCAGTTCTTC. It is translated as CASADRAANYNEQFF.

This clonotype was detected many times. The chain is built from TRBV7-9 and TRBJ2-7; D remains unclear. The CDR3 runs to 12 residues. In germline, CDR1 is SEHNR, CDR2 FQNEAQ (reference sequence). V lost 5 bases and J lost 4, with 9 bases in between. CDR3 in DNA: TGTGCCAGCAGCCAGGATCATTACGAGCAGTACTTC. Protein: CASSQDHYEQYF.

This clonotype was recorded once. Mismatch with germline at one junction end may stem from a read error. This chain connects TRBV11-3 to TRBJ2-2; 11 bases are shared with TRBD2. There are 16 residues in the CDR3. Germline loops: CDR1 SGHNT, CDR2 YENEEA. DNA of the CDR3: TGTGCCAGCAGCCGACTAGCGGGGAAGAACACCGGGGAGCTGTCTTTT. Translated, it gives CASSRLAGKNTGELSF.

Many counts were recorded for this clonotype. This chain joins TRBV7-2 and TRBJ2-3; 8 bases match TRBD1. CDR1 SGHTA and CDR2 FQGNSA come from the germline V gene. Unmatched junction bases numbered 5, after V lost 3 bases and J lost 3 bases. This CDR3 is 15 amino acids long. In DNA, the CDR3 is TGTGCCAGCAGCTTGACAGGGGTTAAGACAGATACGCAGTATTTT. This sequence encodes CASSLTGVKTDTQYF.

This clonotype was picked up many times. The rearrangement uses TRBV7-2 and TRBJ1-5; possible D gene TRBD1, 6 bases. CDR3 length: 16 residues. CDR1 and CDR2 from the germline V gene are SGHTA and FQGNSA. V was cut by 6 bases and J by 1 base, with 16 bases left in between. The CDR3 is CASSSPGVESNQPQHF. The CDR3 DNA reads as TGTGCCAGCAGTAGTCCAGGGGTAGAAAGCAATCAGCCCCAGCATTTT. The full variable domain, its missing parts supplied by reference TRBV7-2 and TRBJ1-5, is GAGVSQSPSNKVTEKGKDVELRCDPISGHTALYWYRQSLGQGLEFLIYFQGNSAPDKSGLPSDRFSAERTGGSVSTLTIQRTQQEDSAVYLCASSSPGVESNQPQHFGDGTRLSIL.